The clone carrying this T cell receptor beta chain appeared once. What it binds is unknown. Donors came from a validation cohort of approximately 110 subjects, distinct from the first 666-subject cohort. Profiled with immunoSEQ multiplex PCR; TCRdb holds only in-frame clones, not every one. The sample has 90,000 to 100,000 clones, 85% to 95% seen once. The data were taken from a study of cytomegalovirus exposure and HLA in healthy donors. Study results and caveats: According to reports, the classifier identified cytomegalovirus status with high specificity and sensitivity. The study listed approximately 170 cytomegalovirus-associated TCR beta chains.

This CDR3 contains 15 residues. The ends lost 4 bases at V and 2 bases at J; junction bases unmatched: 8. In germline, CDR1 is SGHRS, CDR2 YFSETQ. This sequence was found in a woman in her thirties in good health and CMV-seropositive. The chain uses TRBV5-1 and TRBJ2-7; 8 nucleotides align to TRBD1. The sequencing sample was made of PBMCs. DNA for the CDR3: TGCGCCAGCAGCCCGACAGGGGCGCCTGCCTACGAGCAGTACTTC. Translating it yields CASSPTGAPAYEQYF. The full variable domain, with the rest looked up from reference TRBV5-1 and TRBJ2-7, is KAGVTQTPRYLIKTRGQQVTLSCSPISGHRSVSWYQQTPGQGLQFLFEYFSETQRNKGNFPGRFSGRQFSNSRSEMNVSTLELGDSALYLCASSPTGAPAYEQYFGPGTRLTVT.